This T cell receptor beta chain was documented in a study of post-analysis software for immune sequencing data. For this clonotype: Its specificity is not known.

Overall study findings and caveats: Significantly decreased normalized Chao1 diversity was recorded for multiple sclerosis patients relative to controls. Roughly 5 TRBV segments, including TRBV5-6, TRBV5-1 and TRBV20-1, were more frequent in patients than controls.

The CDR3 has 13 residues. V gave up 0 bases and J gave up 6 bases, with 7 bases separating them. Germline V lookup: CDR1 LGHDT, CDR2 YNNKEL (reference sequence). The library was made from cDNA and included unique molecular identifiers. TCRdb processed the PCR reads anew with MiXCR; each CDR3 protein has one entry. The table has about 820,000 distinct CDR3 sequences, approximately 53% seen once; the top ten hold approximately 4.3%. The source material was blood. The chain carries TRBV3-1 and TRBJ2-3; no clear D. This receptor was taken from a girl aged 5-17 years with multiple sclerosis. The CDR3 sequence: CASSQERLDTQYF. The DNA of the CDR3 is TGTGCCAGCAGCCAAGAAAGACTGGATACGCAGTATTTT.